This record looks at one T cell receptor (beta chain) sequence and its context. Per the authors' pipeline: Reference gene primer amplification gave estimated nucleated cell counts. Sequencing used immunoSEQ multiplex PCR; TCRdb keeps in-frame clones, though not all of them. V, J and clone size derive from that table, while D and trimming were established from the DNA sequence. Among around 250,000 clones listed, nearly 85% were seen once. Trimming at V came to 5 bases and at J to 4 bases, leaving 7 bases not matched to a gene. This CDR3 has 14 residues. Per the germline V gene, CDR1 is SNHLY and CDR2 is FYNNEI. The data are from a study of blood T cell repertoires in COVID-19. As for the study in general: The United States, Italy and Spain supplied acute and convalescent COVID-19 samples. Nucleic acid was either cDNA or gDNA, and it came from T cells, B-cell-depleted T cells, or PBMCs.

The source material was peripheral blood. The receptor was isolated from a human donor in a cohort sampled during active COVID-19. The gene calls are TRBV2 and TRBJ2-5; 7 bases are a match to TRBD1. CDR3 protein: CASSQQGRGETQYF. CDR3 DNA: TGTGCCAGCAGTCAACAGGGGCGTGGAGAGACCCAGTACTTC.